This TCR beta chain appears in the sequencing data of a study of CD8 T cells in Susac syndrome. Reverse transcription of roughly 0.5 to 1 ug RNA was performed with random hexamers. TCRdb reprocessed the immunoSEQ multiplex PCR reads via MiXCR and lists one record per CDR3 protein. The table lists about 300,000 distinct CDR3 sequences, approximately 85% of them singletons. CDR3 length: 14 amino acids. The germline V and J ends were trimmed by 5 bases and 7 bases, with 14 bases remaining between them. The germline V gene has CDR1 LNHNV and CDR2 YYDKDF (reference sequence). V is TRBV15 and J is TRBJ2-2; tentatively, D is TRBD1 or TRBD2 (5 bases each). Source material: CD8+ T cells from PBMCs. The sequence derives from a human donor with multiple sclerosis. CDR3 residues: CATSGFGTSGELFF. CDR3 in DNA: TGTGCCACCAGCGGATTCGGGACCAGCGGGGAGCTGTTTTTT.